These 22 T cell receptor beta chains were sequenced from one sample in a study of tumor-infiltrating lymphocytes in primary liver carcinoma. Co-extraction yielded RNA and DNA from 20-30 mg of unsorted bulk tissue. The authors made TCR beta cDNA from about 500 ng total RNA with a constant-region primer. Investigators got TCR beta libraries out of three nested multiplex PCR rounds, done with slightly modified ARM-PCR. Investigators reported that the first two PCR rounds, at approximately 11 cycles each, used TRBV1-TRBV30 forward primers with a C-beta reverse primer. MiXCR, applied by TCRdb to the multiplex PCR reads, yields one record per CDR3 protein. The sample records under 150,000 distinct CDR3 sequences, around 70% being singletons. Material for sequencing was tumor-adjacent normal liver tissue. Receptors were obtained from a woman aged 60-70 years with primary liver carcinoma and hepatitis B virus infection.

On this clonotype: An end of the junction differs from the germline gene, which may be a read error. The chain is built from TRBV28 and TRBJ1-1; D is perhaps TRBD1 (6 bases). The CDR3 is 12 residues long. CDR1 is MDHEN and CDR2 is SYDVKM in the germline V gene. The CDR3 is CASSSYRVETLF. The CDR3 nucleotides are TGTGCCAGCAGTTCTTACAGGGTTGAAACTCTCTTT.

The chain links TRBV12-3 or TRBV12-4 to TRBJ2-1, with D possibly matching TRBD2 (5 bases). The CDR3 length is 15 residues. Trimming cost V 10 bases and J 3 bases, with 19 bases left between them. The CDR3: CANSPGSGFYNEQFF. As DNA, the CDR3 is TGTGCCAACAGCCCGGGGAGCGGTTTCTACAATGAGCAGTTCTTC.

The J gene is TRBJ1-1, the V gene TRBV6-5, with D possibly being TRBD1 (5 bases). Germline V gives CDR1 MNHEY, CDR2 SVGAGI. This CDR3 is built from 16 residues. V was shortened by 4 bases and J by 5 bases, with 20 bases between the two germline ends. Written as DNA, the CDR3 is TGTGCCAGCAGTTGTGGAGGGGCCCAGGGTCGGACTGAAGCTTTCTTT. It is translated as CASSCGGAQGRTEAFF.

This clonotype appeared many times. The chain is built from TRBV28 and TRBJ2-1, with 8 bases that match TRBD2. V was clipped by 6 bases and J by 4 bases; unmatched bases: 11. CDR3 length: 16 amino acids. CDR1 and CDR2 (germline): MDHEN, SYDVKM. CDR3 sequence (DNA): TGTGCCAGCAGGCTTACCGGGACTAGAGGTTACAATGAGCAGTTCTTC. Translated, it gives CASRLTGTRGYNEQFF.

Of note for this clonotype: The junction departs from the called germline gene at one end, perhaps through a read error. This chain uses TRBV7-8 with TRBJ2-5, with 8 positions matching TRBD1. The CDR3 is 15 amino acids. CDR1 and CDR2 from the germline V gene are SGHVS and FQNEAQ. The CDR3 loop is CAGSFRQGTSETQYF. The CDR3 coding sequence is TGTGCCGGCAGTTTTCGACAGGGGACGTCGGAGACCCAGTACTTC.

The chain couples TRBV20-1 to TRBJ2-1; 8 nucleotides agree with TRBD2. CDR1 and CDR2 from the germline V gene are DFQATT and SNEGSKA (reference sequence). This CDR3 spans 14 amino acids. The junction had 6 bases not matched to a gene; V was cut back by 4 bases and J by 4 bases. This CDR3 reads CSATWTSLYNEQFF. CDR3 bases: TGCAGTGCTACTTGGACTAGCTTATACAATGAGCAGTTCTTC.

This clonotype was seen only a few times. The chain has TRBV18 and TRBJ2-7; D is unclear. Germline V gene sequence: CDR1 KGHSH, CDR2 LQKENI. Deletions cut 2 bases from V and 0 bases from J, with 8 bases between. This CDR3 contains 14 residues. CDR3 amino acids: CASSPVRTSYEQYF. Here the CDR3 DNA reads TGTGCCAGCTCACCAGTTCGAACCTCCTACGAGCAGTACTTC.

Note on this clonotype: At one end the junction does not follow the germline gene, possibly because of a read error. The chain is built from TRBV29-1 and TRBJ1-2, with 8 bases aligning to TRBD1. CDR1 is SQVTM and CDR2 is ANQGSEA in the germline V gene. The CDR3 length is 15 residues. The CDR3 here is CSVTVSGTGFYGYAF. DNA for the CDR3: TGCAGCGTCACCGTCTCAGGGACAGGATTTTATGGCTACGCCTTC.

This clonotype was seen ten or more times. The chain employs TRBV6-5 and TRBJ2-7, with D unresolved. Trimming shortened V by 2 bases and J by 2 bases, and 13 bases separated the two germline ends. Germline CDR1 and CDR2: MNHEY and SVGAGI. This CDR3 comprises 15 residues. The CDR3: CASSYGSPATYEQYF. The CDR3 region has the DNA TGTGCCAGCAGTTACGGTTCACCAGCAACCTACGAGCAGTACTTC.

Worth noting for this clonotype: The missing conserved phenylalanine or tryptophan at the end of this CDR3 makes a read error likely. The genes are TRBV29-1 and TRBJ2-2; maybe TRBD1 (6 bases). The CDR3 spans 14 residues. V shed 7 bases and J shed 1 base, with 13 bases lying between them. CDR1 and CDR2 (germline): SQVTM, ANQGSEA. The CDR3 loop is CSATGPLNTGELFL. CDR3 nucleotides: TGCAGCGCAACAGGGCCTCTGAACACCGGGGAGCTGTTTCTT.

Worth noting for this clonotype: The conserved phenylalanine or tryptophan is not found at the CDR3 terminus, so this likely reflects a read error. The chain links TRBV5-5 to TRBJ1-4; D uncertain. CDR1 is SGHKS and CDR2 is YYEKEE in the germline V gene (reference sequence). The CDR3 is 16 residues long. The CDR3 region is CASSSTVSTTNEKLFS. The CDR3 DNA reads as TGTGCCAGTAGCTCGACGGTGTCAACAACTAATGAAAAACTGTTTTCT.

This clonotype was picked up many times. The chain carries TRBV7-8 and TRBJ1-5; tentatively, D is TRBD1 (5 bases). Trimming cost V 1 base and J 7 bases, with 8 bases left between them. Looked up from germline, CDR1 is SGHVS and CDR2 is FQNEAQ. The CDR3 totals 13 residues. As DNA, the CDR3 is TGTGCCAGCAGCTTAGACCGGGGGCAGCCCCAGCATTTT. It encodes CASSLDRGQPQHF.

The genes are TRBV6-4 and TRBJ2-7, with 9 bases identical to TRBD1. The germline V gene has CDR1 MRHNA and CDR2 SNTAGT. The CDR3 is 17 residues long. V shed 3 bases, J shed 3 bases, and the junction held 12 bases outside the gene matches. The CDR3 DNA reads as TGTGCCAGCAGTGATTTAGAGGACAGGGGAGTACTCTACGAGCAGTACTTC. Amino acids: CASSDLEDRGVLYEQYF.

This clonotype appeared many times. The rearrangement uses TRBV12-3 or TRBV12-4 and TRBJ1-6; weak D call: TRBD1 (6 bases). CDR3 length: 13 amino acids. V was shortened by 11 bases and J by 10 bases, with 18 bases between the two germline ends. CDR3 nucleotide sequence: TGTGCCGTTAGCGGGGGGCGAAGGTCACCCCTCCACTTT. Translating it yields CAVSGGRRSPLHF.

Comment on this clonotype: A read error may be the cause here, since a much bigger clone is one base away. This chain links TRBV5-1 with TRBJ1-2; TRBD1 agrees at 7 bases. CDR3 length equals 13 residues. Germline V gene lookup returns CDR1 SGHRS and CDR2 YFSETQ. Written as DNA, the CDR3 is TGCGTCAGCAGCCCGGGACAGTACTATGGCTACACCTTC. This translates into CVSSPGQYYGYTF.

This clonotype has ten or more counts. V is TRBV29-1 and J is TRBJ2-1; 7 bases agree with TRBD2. V lost 5 bases to trimming and J lost 3 bases; unmatched junction nucleotides: 4. Germline CDR1 reads SQVTM; CDR2 reads ANQGSEA. This CDR3 is built from 13 residues. For the CDR3, the DNA is TGCAGCGTTAAGCGGGATCGCTACAATGAGCAGTTCTTC. Translated: CSVKRDRYNEQFF.

Comment on this clonotype: The conserved phenylalanine or tryptophan is not found at the CDR3 terminus, so this likely reflects a read error. The genes are TRBV11-2 and TRBJ2-7, with D perhaps matching TRBD1 (5 bases). The CDR3 is 15 amino acids. Germline loops: CDR1 SGHAT, CDR2 FQNNGV. This CDR3 is CASSSKATTGYEQYL. The CDR3 DNA reads TGCGCCAGCAGCTCTAAAGCTACCACAGGCTACGAGCAGTACTTA.

This clonotype has a handful of counts. The V gene is TRBV18, the J gene TRBJ2-6, with 7 bases fitting TRBD1. This CDR3 is 18 amino acids long. Germline V gene sequence: CDR1 KGHSH, CDR2 LQKENI. The V and J ends lost 0 bases and 0 bases, in that order; junction bases with no gene match: 5. Here the CDR3 reads CASSPPGQAISGANVLTF. The DNA for the CDR3 is TGTGCCAGCTCACCACCTGGACAGGCCATCTCTGGGGCCAACGTCCTGACTTTC.

About this clonotype: A much larger clone is a single base away; this may be a read error. The chain recombines TRBV6-8 with TRBJ2-7; D unresolved. The CDR3 sequence is 14 residues long. Germline loops: CDR1 MNHGY, CDR2 SAAAGT. CDR3 coding DNA: TGTGCCAACAGTTACTCGCTCGACATCTACGAGCAGTACTTC. The encoded protein is CANSYSLDIYEQYF.

The chain has TRBV7-9 and TRBJ1-5; TRBD1 matches 9 bases. V trimming: 1 base; J trimming: 9 bases; junction bases outside the gene matches: 7. This CDR3 is 15 amino acids long. The V gene's germline CDR1 is SEHNR and CDR2 FQNEAQ (reference sequence). The chain's CDR3 is CASSLVGQGLLPQHF. In DNA form, the CDR3 reads TGTGCCAGCAGCTTAGTGGGACAGGGTCTTCTGCCCCAGCATTTT.

Comments on this clonotype: This may stem from a read error, because a much larger clone lies one nucleotide away. The chain links TRBV28 to TRBJ2-2; perhaps TRBD1 as D (7 bases). CDR1 MDHEN and CDR2 SYDVKM come from the germline V gene. The germline V and J ends were trimmed by 6 bases and 9 bases, with 23 bases remaining between them. The CDR3 has 16 residues. The CDR3 spells CASSLGAGGWTRELFF. CDR3 DNA: TGTGCCAGCAGCCTTGGGGCAGGGGGGTGGACCAGGGAGCTGTTTTTT.

For this clonotype: Relative to the germline gene, one junction end is altered; a read error may explain this. The CDR3 reads CASSRTPHPQHF. The CDR3 region has the DNA TGTGCCAGCAGTCGGACACCACATCCCCAGCATTTC. The V gene is TRBV28, the J gene TRBJ1-5; TRBD1 might be the D (5 bases). The CDR3 sequence is 12 residues long. From germline, CDR1 is MDHEN and CDR2 SYDVKM.